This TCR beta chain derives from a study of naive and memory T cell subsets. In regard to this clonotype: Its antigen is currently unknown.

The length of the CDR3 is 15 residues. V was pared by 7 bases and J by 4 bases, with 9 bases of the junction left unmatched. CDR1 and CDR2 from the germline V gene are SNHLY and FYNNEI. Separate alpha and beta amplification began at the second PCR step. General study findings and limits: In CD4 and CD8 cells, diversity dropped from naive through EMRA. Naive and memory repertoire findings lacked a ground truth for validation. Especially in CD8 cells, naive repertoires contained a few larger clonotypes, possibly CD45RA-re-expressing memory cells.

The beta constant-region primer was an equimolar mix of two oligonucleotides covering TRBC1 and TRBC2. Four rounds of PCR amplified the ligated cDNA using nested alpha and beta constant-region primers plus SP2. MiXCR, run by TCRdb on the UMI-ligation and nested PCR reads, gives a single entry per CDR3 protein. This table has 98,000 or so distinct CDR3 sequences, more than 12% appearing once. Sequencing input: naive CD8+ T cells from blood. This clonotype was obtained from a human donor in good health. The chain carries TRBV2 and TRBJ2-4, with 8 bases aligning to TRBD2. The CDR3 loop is CASIYPTSEKNIQYF. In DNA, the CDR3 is TGTGCCAGCATATACCCGACTAGCGAGAAAAACATTCAGTACTTC.